These 5 T cell receptor beta chains originate from one sample sequenced in a study of early T cells in non-severe SARS-CoV-2 infection. In TCRdb, the 5' RACE reads were re-called with MiXCR into one record per CDR3 protein. This sample carries around 80,000 distinct CDR3 sequences, 11% of them seen once, and the ten largest clones take approximately 12%. Specimen: whole blood, collected at baseline. These TCRs come from an adult who was a healthcare worker with PCR-confirmed SARS-CoV-2 infection or an uninfected control (not recorded which).

This clonotype was counted many times. The chain uses TRBV7-9 and TRBJ2-7, with 8 bases aligning to TRBD1. From germline, CDR1 is SEHNR and CDR2 FQNEAQ (reference sequence). The length of the CDR3 is 18 residues. Trimming took 5 bases from V and 0 from J; bases not matched to a gene: 15. The DNA of the CDR3 is TGTGCCAGCAGCGGCAGGACAGGGAGAATGCCGAGCTCCTACGAGCAGTACTTC. Translated: CASSGRTGRMPSSYEQYF.

This clonotype was counted a few times. The rearrangement joins TRBV20-1 to TRBJ2-3; the match to TRBD2 covers 8 bases. The CDR3 totals 16 residues. Germline lookup yields CDR1 DFQATT and CDR2 SNEGSKA (reference sequence). V gave up 4 bases and J gave up 3 bases; unmatched junction bases: 12. The CDR3 loop reads CSATGGAGERTDTQYF. Here the CDR3 DNA reads TGCAGTGCTACGGGGGGAGCGGGGGAGAGGACAGATACGCAGTATTTT.

Details on this clonotype: One base away lies a much larger clone, so this may be a sequencing read error. The chain combines TRBV7-8 with TRBJ2-1; D remains ambiguous. This CDR3 comprises 13 residues. Germline V lookup: CDR1 SGHVS, CDR2 FQNEAQ. The CDR3 loop is CASGRSSYNEQLF. The CDR3 DNA reads as TGTGCCAGCGGGCGCAGCTCTTACAATGAGCAGCTCTTC.

This clonotype was counted a few times. V is TRBV7-8 and J is TRBJ1-1; D remains ambiguous. This CDR3 region has 14 residues. Trimming stripped 4 bases from V and 5 bases from J, with 14 bases between. From germline, CDR1 is SGHVS and CDR2 FQNEAQ. The CDR3 DNA reads TGTGCCAGCAGCTCTCGACGGCTGGTGACTGAAGCTTTCTTT. Protein: CASSSRRLVTEAFF.

The CDR3 protein is CASRGTSDVGELFF. The CDR3 DNA reads TGTGCCAGCAGGGGGACTAGCGATGTCGGGGAGCTGTTTTTT. This chain links TRBV6-9 with TRBJ2-2; 10 positions agree with TRBD2. This CDR3 region has 14 residues. Germline CDR1 reads MNHGY; CDR2 reads SVAAGI. The V gene end was trimmed by 6 bases and the J gene end by 7 bases; junction bases not matched to a gene: 5.